The TCR beta chain under discussion was sequenced for a study of spatial heterogeneity in lung cancer. Study results and limitations: Whereas they appeared in blood less at follow-up, ubiquitous expanded tumor TCRs appeared there more at resection.

Noted time point: sample taken at primary tumor resection. Whole RNA from tumor, nontumor lung or frozen PBMC was sequenced unsorted. The donors, roughly 70 patients with untreated early-stage non-small cell lung cancer, provided the samples. TCRdb reprocessed the 5' RACE reads with MiXCR, giving one entry per CDR3 protein. The table lists approximately 39,000 distinct CDR3 sequences, roughly 6% of them singletons. Comment on this clonotype: Its matching antigen is unknown.

This TCR was sampled from a male donor with early-stage non-small cell lung cancer. Sequencing was performed on PBMCs, taken at surgery.

The CDR3 is CASSQDNRDRDFEQYF. The CDR3 DNA reads TGCGCCAGCAGCCAAGACAACAGGGACAGGGATTTCGAGCAGTACTTC. This sequence joins TRBV4-1 and TRBJ2-7, with 9 bases that match TRBD1. J was trimmed by 6 bases and V by 0 bases; bases with no gene match: 9. CDR3 length: 16 amino acids. Germline V gene lookup returns CDR1 MGHRA and CDR2 YSYEKL.